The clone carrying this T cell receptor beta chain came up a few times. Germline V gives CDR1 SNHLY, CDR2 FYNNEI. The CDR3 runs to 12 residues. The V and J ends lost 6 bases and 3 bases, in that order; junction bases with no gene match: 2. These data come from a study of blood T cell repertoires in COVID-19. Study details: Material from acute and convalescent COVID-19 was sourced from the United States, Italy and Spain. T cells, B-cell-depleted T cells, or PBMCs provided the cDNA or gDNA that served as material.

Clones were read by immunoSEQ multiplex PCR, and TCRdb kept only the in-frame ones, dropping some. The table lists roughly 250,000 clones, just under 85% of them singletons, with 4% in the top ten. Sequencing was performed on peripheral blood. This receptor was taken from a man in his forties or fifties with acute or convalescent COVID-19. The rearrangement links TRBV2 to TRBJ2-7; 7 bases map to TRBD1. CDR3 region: CASRGDSYEQYF. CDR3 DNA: TGTGCCAGCAGGGGGGACAGCTACGAGCAGTACTTC.